The source of this TCR beta chain is a study of blood T cell repertoires in COVID-19. Study summary: The analysed material was cDNA or gDNA that came from T cells, B-cell-depleted T cells, or PBMCs.

Seattle-derived patients entered the study during active infection and were followed longitudinally. Here immunoSEQ multiplex PCR was the method, and the copy in TCRdb shows in-frame clones only, minus some. In the table there are around 430,000 clones, about 87% of which are singletons. The CDR3 spans 14 residues. Germline CDR1 SGHAT, CDR2 FQNNGV. The V segment lost 5 bases and the J segment 10 bases; nucleotides outside the gene matches: 6. The receptor was isolated from a woman aged 45-65 years with COVID-19, enrolled during active disease. This chain uses TRBV11-2 with TRBJ1-6; 9 positions agree with TRBD1. Sequenced material: peripheral blood. The CDR3: CASSVDRGRSPLHF. CDR3 DNA sequence: TGTGCCAGCAGCGTGGACAGGGGAAGGTCACCCCTCCACTTT.